This T cell receptor (beta chain) was sequenced in a study of OX40 agonist ivuxolimab in advanced cancers. The data were produced by immunoSEQ multiplex PCR, yet TCRdb's version contains in-frame clones alone and is incomplete. The table has about 84,000 clones, roughly nine tenths seen once; the top ten hold approximately 0.19%. Germline V gives CDR1 LNHDA, CDR2 SQIVND (reference sequence). The CDR3 runs to 17 residues. V dropped 1 base and J dropped 1 base, with 15 bases sitting between them. The material sequenced was CD4+ or CD8+ T cells sorted from blood, taken in a trial of the OX40 agonist ivuxolimab. This TCR was recovered from an adult with an advanced solid tumor such as melanoma, head and neck, liver or kidney cancer. The chain couples TRBV19 to TRBJ2-3; D is perhaps TRBD2 (5 bases). In DNA, the CDR3 is TGTGCCAGTAGTATAGGATCCCAGCGGCTACGCACAGATACGCAGTATTTT. Protein product: CASSIGSQRLRTDTQYF.